This TCR beta chain was recovered during a study of CD4 T cells in relation to SARS-CoV-2 and coronaviruses. Study-wide results and limits: Crossreactive clones expanded significantly less to SARS-CoV-2 than monoreactive clones.

The CDR3 is 15 amino acids. Germline CDR1 and CDR2: LGHDT and YNNKEL (reference sequence). V was pared by 3 bases and J by 3 bases, with 5 bases of the junction left unmatched. About this clone itself: The target antigen is unknown.

CEF-cultured naive and memory CD4+ T cell DNA got survey-level sequencing. Here immunoSEQ multiplex PCR was the method, and the copy in TCRdb shows in-frame clones only, minus some. The data contain 40,000 to 50,000 clones, about 87% of them singletons. The rearrangement joins TRBV3-1 (or the pseudogene TRBV3-2) to TRBJ2-4; 7 positions agree with TRBD1. The specimen was naive CD4+ T cells from PBMCs, cultured in vitro. The subset here: naive CD4+ T cells isolated by negative enrichment. The sequence was collected from an adult with COVID-19. The CDR3: CASSQEQGHKNIQYF. The CDR3 DNA is TGTGCCAGCAGCCAGGAACAGGGGCACAAAAACATTCAGTACTTC.